Listed here is a single TCR beta chain. V lost 3 bases and J 3 bases, leaving 15 bases between the germline ends. There are 16 residues in the CDR3. CDR1 is SGHNT and CDR2 is YYREEE in the germline V gene (reference sequence). Method: immunoSEQ multiplex PCR; TCRdb's copy keeps in-frame clones and lacks some. The sample includes roughly 100,000 clones, 88% of them seen just once. The data were obtained in a study of identifying expanded T cells in peripheral blood. The source is a person aged 18 to 75 in good health. Sample: blood. V usage is TRBV5-4 and J usage is TRBJ2-2, with D perhaps matching TRBD1 (6 bases). The CDR3 bases are TGTGCCAGCAGCTCGATACAGGGCGTTGACACCGGGGAGCTGTTTTTT. Amino acid sequence: CASSSIQGVDTGELFF. The full variable domain, in which reference TRBV5-4 and TRBJ2-2 provide the parts outside the CDR3, is ETGVTQSPTHLIKTRGQQVTLRCSSQSGHNTVSWYQQALGQGPQFIFQYYREEENGRGNFPPRFSGLQFPNYSSELNVNALELDDSALYLCASSSIQGVDTGELFFGEGSRLTVL.